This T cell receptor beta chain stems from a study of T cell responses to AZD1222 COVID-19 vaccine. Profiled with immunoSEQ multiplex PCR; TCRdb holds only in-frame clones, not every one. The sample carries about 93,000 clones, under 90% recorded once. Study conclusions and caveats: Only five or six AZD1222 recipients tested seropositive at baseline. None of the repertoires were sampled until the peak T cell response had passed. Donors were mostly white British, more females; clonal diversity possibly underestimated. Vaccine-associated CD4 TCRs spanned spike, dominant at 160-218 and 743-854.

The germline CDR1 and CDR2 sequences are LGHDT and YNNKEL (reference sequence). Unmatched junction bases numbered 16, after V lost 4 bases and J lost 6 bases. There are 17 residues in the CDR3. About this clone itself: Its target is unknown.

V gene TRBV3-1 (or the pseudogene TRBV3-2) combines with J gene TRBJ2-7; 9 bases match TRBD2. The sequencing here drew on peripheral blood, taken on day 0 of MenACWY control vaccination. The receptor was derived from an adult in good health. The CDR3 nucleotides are TGTGCCAGCAGCCTTGCCCCGCGGGGCGGGGGGGCGAGCGAGCAGTACTTC. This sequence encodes CASSLAPRGGGASEQYF.